This T cell receptor beta chain was identified in a study of CD8 T cells in Susac syndrome. CD8+ and CD4+ T cells circulating in blood were sequenced for TCR beta. A quantity of 0.5 to 1 ug RNA underwent reverse transcription using random hexamers. TCRdb re-derived calls from the immunoSEQ multiplex PCR reads in MiXCR, one entry per CDR3 protein. The table shows approximately 230,000 distinct CDR3 sequences, with 80% to 95% occurring only once. Germline CDR1 and CDR2: GTSNPN and SVGIG (reference sequence). The junction had 5 bases not matched to a gene; V was cut back by 3 bases and J by 7 bases. The CDR3 runs 15 residues.

The sequencing input was CD4+ T cells from PBMCs. The J gene is TRBJ2-1, the V gene TRBV30; TRBD2 matches at 14 bases. This receptor was obtained from a human donor with multiple sclerosis. CDR3 in amino acids: CAWSAGTSGSNEQFF. The CDR3 coding sequence is TGTGCCTGGAGCGCCGGGACTAGCGGGAGTAATGAGCAGTTCTTC.